One and the same sample provided the 7 T cell receptor beta chains below, sequenced in a study of blood T cell repertoires in COVID-19. Sequencing used immunoSEQ multiplex PCR; TCRdb keeps in-frame clones, though not all of them. The sample lists roughly 40,000 clones; roughly 74% were seen once. Sequencing was done on a sample of peripheral blood. These receptors all stem from an elderly man with acute or convalescent COVID-19.

This chain joins TRBV11-3 and TRBJ2-1, with 9 bases lining up with TRBD2. Germline CDR1 and CDR2: SGHNT and YENEEA. J gave up 5 bases and V 0 bases, and 8 bases lay outside the gene matches. This CDR3 region has 17 residues. CDR3 region: CASSLDQGLAGNNEQFF. CDR3 sequence (DNA): TGTGCCAGCAGCTTAGATCAGGGGCTAGCGGGAAACAATGAGCAGTTCTTC.

DNA of the CDR3: TGCGCCAGCAGCTTGCCGGCCGGGACAGGAGATTCACCCCTCCACTTT. It specifies CASSLPAGTGDSPLHF. This chain links TRBV5-1 with TRBJ1-6; TRBD1 matches at 8 bases. V dropped 1 base and J dropped 8; count of bases not matched to a gene: 8. This CDR3 region has 16 residues. In germline, CDR1 is SGHRS, CDR2 YFSETQ.

This clone was observed a handful of times. V gene TRBV7-2 combines with J gene TRBJ1-6; weak D call: TRBD1 (6 bases). V lost 1 base to trimming and J lost 10 bases, with 14 bases between them. The CDR3 extends over 15 amino acids. Per the germline V gene, CDR1 is SGHTA and CDR2 is FQGNSA. The CDR3 sequence: CASSLVGSRGSPLHF. For the CDR3, the DNA is TGTGCCAGCAGCTTAGTCGGATCCAGGGGATCACCCCTCCACTTT.

This chain links TRBV14 with TRBJ2-2; D not certain. Germline CDR1 reads SGHDN; CDR2 reads FVKESK. The CDR3 sequence is 14 residues long. V was clipped by 4 bases and J by 3 bases, with 9 bases between them. The CDR3 DNA follows: TGTGCCAGCAGCCGAACAACCTACACCGGGGAGCTGTTTTTT. Translating gives CASSRTTYTGELFF.

The chain recombines TRBV3-1 (or the pseudogene TRBV3-2) with TRBJ1-1; D uncertain. The CDR3 contains 15 residues. The ends were cut back, 3 bases at V and 10 bases at J, with 21 bases in the middle. Germline V CDR1 and CDR2: LGHDT, YNNKEL (reference sequence). CDR3 bases: TGTGCCAGCAGCCAGAAAATATGCCCCCAGGAGGGAGCTTTCTTT. This codes for CASSQKICPQEGAFF.

This chain joins TRBV30 and TRBJ2-3; D unresolved. CDR3 length: 11 amino acids. The V and J ends lost 2 bases and 2 bases respectively, with 2 bases between them. Germline CDR1 is GTSNPN and CDR2 is SVGIG (reference sequence). DNA of the CDR3: TGTGCCTGGAGTCTCACAGATACGCAGTATTTT. It is translated as CAWSLTDTQYF.

The chain carries TRBV3-1 (or the pseudogene TRBV3-2) and TRBJ2-1; 7 bases are a match to TRBD2. The CDR3 totals 16 residues. Germline CDR1 reads LGHDT; CDR2 reads YNNKEL (reference sequence). With V trimmed by 1 base and J by 7 bases, 10 bases remained unmatched. CDR3 loop: CASSQVEGGPGNEQFF. The CDR3 DNA is TGTGCCAGCAGCCAAGTAGAGGGAGGGCCGGGGAATGAGCAGTTCTTC.